This T cell receptor beta chain was recorded in a study of T cell responses to AZD1222 COVID-19 vaccine. The CDR3 has 13 residues. Trimming removed 8 bases from V and 4 bases from J, with 15 bases in between. Method: immunoSEQ multiplex PCR; TCRdb's copy keeps in-frame clones and lacks some. The repertoire includes around 200,000 clones, 80% to 90% of them detected once, and approximately 7.7% sits in the top ten. The sequencing here drew on peripheral blood, taken on day 0 of AZD1222 vaccination. The receptor was derived from an adult in good health. The V gene is TRBV12-3 or TRBV12-4, the J gene TRBJ2-7; no firm D call. Written as DNA, the CDR3 is TGTGCCAGCTCCATCGCCCCTCTGTACGAGCAGTACTTC. This sequence encodes CASSIAPLYEQYF.